Listed below are T cell receptor beta chains from one sample, sequenced in a study of T cell responses to AZD1222 COVID-19 vaccine. Assay used: immunoSEQ multiplex PCR; TCRdb lists only in-frame clones, some missing. Here the sample spans over 65,000 clones, about nine tenths being singletons. The sequencing used peripheral blood, collected on day 0 of AZD1222 vaccination. The origin of the receptors is an adult in good health. The CDR3 runs from the conserved cysteine through the conserved F or W. A D gene is named only where the DNA matches it firmly. Clone size appears in some rows only: once, few, many, or a class for an expanded clone.

J: TRBJ2-7; D: TRBD2; size: -; V: TRBV20-1; CDR3: CSASDPTSGRPYEQYF; DNA: TGCAGTGCTAGTGACCCGACTAGCGGGAGGCCCTACGAGCAGTACTTC
J: TRBJ2-7; D: -; size: -; V: TRBV28; CDR3: CATQRLSYEQYF; DNA: TGTGCCACCCAGCGCCTCTCCTACGAGCAGTACTTC
J: TRBJ1-1; D: TRBD1; size: -; V: TRBV27; CDR3: CASSSWDSLNTEAFF; DNA: TGTGCCAGCAGTTCATGGGACAGCTTGAACACTGAAGCTTTCTTT
J: TRBJ1-1; D: -; size: -; V: TRBV28; CDR3: CASRTRTVNTEAFF; DNA: TGTGCCAGCAGAACCCGGACTGTGAACACTGAAGCTTTCTTT
J: TRBJ2-5; D: TRBD2; size: -; V: TRBV27; CDR3: CASSLWASGGETQYF; DNA: TGTGCCAGCAGTTTATGGGCTAGCGGGGGGGAGACCCAGTACTTC
J: TRBJ1-1; D: -; size: -; V: TRBV6-5; CDR3: CASKRTDGNTEAFF; DNA: TGTGCCAGCAAAAGGACCGACGGGAACACTGAAGCTTTCTTT
J: TRBJ2-7; D: TRBD2; size: -; V: TRBV5-5; CDR3: CASSLAGAPTYEQYF; DNA: TGTGCCAGCAGCTTAGCGGGAGCCCCGACCTACGAGCAGTACTTC
J: TRBJ1-1; D: -; size: -; V: TRBV7-3; CDR3: CASSLGQRQNTEAFF; DNA: TGTGCCAGCAGCTTAGGACAGAGACAGAACACTGAAGCTTTCTTT
J: TRBJ2-3; D: -; size: -; V: TRBV5-1; CDR3: CASRLAASTDTQYF; DNA: TGCGCCAGCAGACTAGCAGCTAGCACAGATACGCAGTATTTT
J: TRBJ1-2; D: TRBD1; size: -; V: TRBV25-1; CDR3: CASSTHRGRATYGYTF; DNA: TGTGCCAGCAGTACTCACAGGGGCCGCGCCACCTATGGCTACACCTTC
J: TRBJ2-3; D: -; size: few; V: TRBV28; CDR3: CASSLYSSTDTQYF; DNA: TGTGCCAGCAGTTTATACAGTAGCACAGATACGCAGTATTTT
J: TRBJ1-1; D: -; size: -; V: TRBV18; CDR3: CASSGGGSTEAFF; DNA: TGTGCCAGCTCAGGGGGCGGCAGCACTGAAGCTTTCTTT
J: TRBJ2-3; D: TRBD2; size: -; V: TRBV6-2/TRBV6-3; CDR3: CASSLSGLAVGTDTQYF; DNA: TGTGCCAGCAGCCTCTCGGGACTAGCGGTCGGCACAGATACGCAGTATTTT
J: TRBJ1-2; D: TRBD1; size: -; V: TRBV20-1; CDR3: CSASLGQGKPYTF; DNA: TGCAGTGCTAGTTTGGGACAGGGCAAACCCTACACCTTC
J: TRBJ1-1; D: TRBD1; size: -; V: TRBV7-9; CDR3: CASTRGQGMNTEAFF; DNA: TGTGCCAGCACTCGGGGACAGGGCATGAACACTGAAGCTTTCTTT
J: TRBJ1-2; D: -; size: few; V: TRBV7-9; CDR3: CASSPTGYGYTF; DNA: TGTGCCAGCAGCCCCACAGGGTATGGCTACACCTTC
J: TRBJ2-1; D: -; size: -; V: TRBV9; CDR3: CASSPRWRDSYNEQFF; DNA: TGTGCCAGCAGCCCACGATGGCGGGACTCCTACAATGAGCAGTTCTTC
J: TRBJ2-2; D: TRBD2; size: -; V: TRBV7-8; CDR3: CASSPRWGTSSTGELFF; DNA: TGTGCCAGCAGCCCGCGGTGGGGGACTAGTTCCACCGGGGAGCTGTTTTTT
J: TRBJ2-5; D: -; size: -; V: TRBV9; CDR3: CASSASVSQETQYF; DNA: TGTGCCAGCAGCGCTTCGGTATCCCAAGAGACCCAGTACTTC
J: TRBJ1-2; D: TRBD1; size: -; V: TRBV5-1; CDR3: CASSPGQGVGYTF; DNA: TGCGCCAGCAGCCCGGGACAGGGTGTTGGCTACACCTTC
J: TRBJ2-1; D: -; size: -; V: TRBV5-8; CDR3: CASSHYNEQFF; DNA: TGTGCCAGCAGCCACTACAATGAGCAGTTCTTC
J: TRBJ2-6; D: -; size: -; V: TRBV6-5; CDR3: CASTGRTSGANVLTF; DNA: TGTGCCAGCACGGGGCGTACCTCTGGGGCCAACGTCCTGACTTTC
J: TRBJ2-5; D: TRBD1; size: -; V: TRBV29-1; CDR3: CSVDSDRGLFETQYF; DNA: TGCAGCGTGGATAGCGACAGGGGGCTTTTTGAGACCCAGTACTTC